This passage covers 30 T cell receptor beta chains from one sample sequenced in a study of blood T cell repertoires in COVID-19. The repertoire was sequenced with immunoSEQ multiplex PCR; TCRdb's copy has only in-frame clones and lacks some. The table has around 80,000 clones, roughly nine tenths seen once; the top ten hold approximately 10%. Sequencing was done on a sample of peripheral blood. The receptors were sampled from a human donor in a cohort sampled during active COVID-19.

CDR3 amino acids: CSVEATGQGAGEQYF. Here the CDR3 DNA reads TGCAGCGTTGAAGCCACGGGACAGGGGGCCGGGGAGCAGTACTTC. V is TRBV29-1 and J is TRBJ2-7; 12 bases fit TRBD1. Germline trimming cut 1 base from V and 7 bases from J; bases unmatched to any gene: 8. Germline V gene lookup returns CDR1 SQVTM and CDR2 ANQGSEA. The CDR3 totals 15 residues.

The chain joins TRBV7-9 to TRBJ1-1, with 8 bases identical to TRBD1. After removal of 5 bases from V and 0 bases from J, the junction contained 8 bases not matched to a gene. This CDR3 is built from 16 residues. Germline V lookup: CDR1 SEHNR, CDR2 FQNEAQ (reference sequence). CDR3 residues: CASSPRTGFMNTEAFF. The CDR3 DNA reads as TGTGCCAGCAGCCCCCGGACAGGGTTTATGAACACTGAAGCTTTCTTT.

The V and J genes are TRBV30 and TRBJ1-1; D may be TRBD1 (6 bases). The V and J ends lost 3 bases and 7 bases respectively, with 12 bases between them. The CDR3 loop spans 12 amino acids. CDR1 is GTSNPN and CDR2 is SVGIG in the germline V gene (reference sequence). This chain's CDR3 is CAWRFRGSEAFF. Written as DNA, the CDR3 is TGTGCCTGGAGATTTAGGGGGAGTGAAGCTTTCTTT.

The gene calls are TRBV7-9 and TRBJ1-3; no definite D call. The CDR3 totals 16 residues. V was pared by 5 bases and J by 0 bases, with 14 bases between. CDR1 is SEHNR, CDR2 FQNEAQ, per germline (reference sequence). CDR3 amino acids: CASSATKLLSGNTIYF. DNA for the CDR3: TGTGCCAGCAGCGCCACTAAATTACTCTCTGGAAACACCATATATTTT.

This chain links TRBV2 with TRBJ2-3; TRBD2 matches at 12 bases. Trimming at V came to 6 bases and at J to 5 bases, leaving 9 bases not matched to a gene. Germline V gene lookup returns CDR1 SNHLY and CDR2 FYNNEI. The CDR3 contains 16 residues. CDR3 nucleotides: TGTGCCAGCAGGAAGCTAGCGGGGGGGCTGGGAGATACGCAGTATTTT. It specifies CASRKLAGGLGDTQYF.

This rearrangement joins TRBV5-1 to TRBJ2-5; 10 positions agree with TRBD2. Germline V gene sequence: CDR1 SGHRS, CDR2 YFSETQ. The CDR3 has 18 residues. The V segment lost 0 bases and the J segment 1 base; nucleotides outside the gene matches: 9. The CDR3 protein is CASSLGLLAGTLQETQYF. DNA for the CDR3: TGCGCCAGCAGCTTGGGCCTACTAGCGGGGACCCTCCAAGAGACCCAGTACTTC. Drawing the rest from reference TRBV5-1 and TRBJ2-5, the complete variable domain is KAGVTQTPRYLIKTRGQQVTLSCSPISGHRSVSWYQQTPGQGLQFLFEYFSETQRNKGNFPGRFSGRQFSNSRSEMNVSTLELGDSALYLCASSLGLLAGTLQETQYFGPGTRLLVL.

The chain uses TRBV4-2 and TRBJ1-3, with 7 bases identical to TRBD1. CDR1 is LGHNA and CDR2 is YNFKEQ in the germline V gene. With V trimmed by 3 bases and J by 3 bases, 5 bases remained unmatched. The CDR3 is 15 amino acids. CDR3 nucleotide sequence: TGTGCCAGCAGCCAGCGACAGGGATATGGAAACACCATATATTTT. Amino acid sequence: CASSQRQGYGNTIYF.

The chain uses TRBV6-5 and TRBJ2-7, with D perhaps matching TRBD1 (6 bases). Germline V gives CDR1 MNHEY, CDR2 SVGAGI. This CDR3 contains 15 residues. V was cut by 5 bases and J by 4 bases, with 18 bases left in between. The CDR3 bases are TGTGCCAGCAGTCCCGGACAGCTGGGCGATTACGAGCAGTACTTC. As protein: CASSPGQLGDYEQYF.

The V gene is TRBV27, the J gene TRBJ1-4, with 12 bases identical to TRBD1. The CDR3 loop spans 19 amino acids. CDR1 is MNHEY, CDR2 SMNVEV, per germline (reference sequence). The trim removed 4 bases at V and 6 bases at J, leaving 15 bases unmatched. The CDR3 DNA reads TGTGCCAGCAGTTCACTCCACGGGACAGGGGGCGGCGGGTATGAAAAACTGTTTTTT. This translates into CASSSLHGTGGGGYEKLFF.

This clone was observed once. The CDR3 DNA reads TGTGCCAGCACTACCGGGACAGGGTTTTGGGAGACCCAGTACTTC. Residues: CASTTGTGFWETQYF. The chain carries TRBV25-1 and TRBJ2-5; TRBD1 agrees at 9 bases. The V gene end was trimmed by 7 bases and the J gene end by 5 bases; junction bases not matched to a gene: 11. Per the germline V gene, CDR1 is MGHDK and CDR2 is SYGVNS. This CDR3 is built from 15 residues.

V is TRBV2 and J is TRBJ1-1, with 7 bases matching TRBD1. Losses at the gene ends were 6 bases for V and 0 bases for J; bases not matched to a gene: 4. This CDR3 spans 14 amino acids. CDR1 and CDR2 from the germline V gene are SNHLY and FYNNEI. This CDR3 reads CASRTGTLNTEAFF. In DNA form, the CDR3 reads TGTGCCAGCAGGACAGGGACCCTGAACACTGAAGCTTTCTTT.

The gene calls are TRBV27 and TRBJ2-5; TRBD2 might be the D (6 bases). Between the trimmed V and J ends, which lost 3 bases and 7 bases, there was a span of 15 bases. CDR3 size: 14 residues. Germline V lookup: CDR1 MNHEY, CDR2 SMNVEV (reference sequence). CDR3 amino acids: CASSFGGGRGTQYF. The CDR3 bases are TGTGCCAGCAGTTTCGGGGGAGGAAGGGGGACCCAGTACTTC.

This chain links TRBV5-1 with TRBJ1-3; 8 nucleotides line up with TRBD1. J lost 1 base, V lost 0 bases, and 3 bases had no gene match. Looked up from germline, CDR1 is SGHRS and CDR2 is YFSETQ. There are 16 residues in the CDR3. CDR3 sequence reads: CASSLAGGNSGNTIYF. CDR3 nucleotide sequence: TGCGCCAGCAGCTTGGCAGGGGGCAATTCTGGAAACACCATATATTTT.

The chain is built from TRBV12-3 or TRBV12-4 and TRBJ1-6, with a possible D match to TRBD1 (6 bases). The CDR3 covers 13 residues. Trimming cost V 2 bases and J 11 bases, with 10 bases left between them. The CDR3: CASSLTGQPPLHF. As DNA, the CDR3 is TGTGCCAGCAGTTTAACCGGACAGCCACCCCTCCACTTT.

This clone came up once. The chain employs TRBV19 and TRBJ2-7; D gene uncertain. The CDR3 spans 14 residues. Germline V gives CDR1 LNHDA, CDR2 SQIVND (reference sequence). The germline V and J ends were trimmed by 5 bases and 1 base, with 12 bases remaining between them. Here the CDR3 DNA reads TGTGCCAGTAGTCCCCGCGGATCTTCCTACGAGCAGTACTTC. This codes for CASSPRGSSYEQYF.

V usage is TRBV29-1 and J usage is TRBJ1-4; maybe TRBD1 (6 bases). V was cut by 4 bases and J by 7 bases, with 16 bases left in between. There are 14 residues in the CDR3. Looked up from germline, CDR1 is SQVTM and CDR2 is ANQGSEA. The CDR3 coding sequence is TGCAGCGTTGGGTTCAGGGGCGGGGGTGAAAAACTGTTTTTT. Encoded protein: CSVGFRGGGEKLFF.

The genes are TRBV12-3 or TRBV12-4 and TRBJ2-7, with 8 bases identical to TRBD1. This CDR3 spans 13 amino acids. The J segment lost 4 bases and the V segment lost 6 bases, leaving 5 bases of the junction unmatched. The CDR3 region is CASRDREQYEQYF. For the CDR3, the DNA is TGTGCCAGCAGGGACAGGGAACAATACGAGCAGTACTTC.

This clone was observed a single time. The chain links TRBV10-2 to TRBJ1-1; TRBD1 matches at 7 bases. Germline assignment: CDR1 WSHSY and CDR2 SAAADI. The CDR3 totals 13 residues. V lost 5 bases and J lost 4; bases outside the gene matches: 4. CDR3 residues: CASSPQGSTEAFF. In DNA form, the CDR3 reads TGCGCCAGCAGTCCACAGGGGAGCACTGAAGCTTTCTTT.

The V and J genes are TRBV5-1 and TRBJ1-4; D possibly corresponds to TRBD1 (6 bases). This CDR3 region has 15 residues. Trimming removed 3 bases from V and 1 base from J, with 10 bases in between. Per the germline V gene, CDR1 is SGHRS and CDR2 is YFSETQ. The CDR3 loop is CASSSAQGTNEKLFF. CDR3 coding DNA: TGCGCCAGCAGCTCTGCACAGGGAACTAATGAAAAACTGTTTTTT.

This chain connects TRBV4-1 to TRBJ2-7; the D gene is possibly TRBD2 (5 bases). CDR1 and CDR2 (germline): MGHRA, YSYEKL. V was trimmed by 4 bases and J by 6 bases, leaving 16 bases between them. The length of the CDR3 is 14 residues. The CDR3 loop reads CASSPARGQSEQYF. CDR3 coding DNA: TGCGCCAGCAGCCCTGCACGGGGTCAATCCGAGCAGTACTTC.

V is TRBV7-2 and J is TRBJ1-1; 8 bases align to TRBD1. Germline V gene sequence: CDR1 SGHTA, CDR2 FQGNSA. The trim removed 8 bases at V and 8 bases at J, leaving 13 bases unmatched. The CDR3 runs to 14 residues. For the CDR3, the DNA is TGTGCCAGCTGTAGGTCGGGACAGGTGGCCGAAGCTTTCTTT. Translation gives CASCRSGQVAEAFF.

The chain combines TRBV25-1 with TRBJ2-2; maybe TRBD2 (7 bases). From germline, CDR1 is MGHDK and CDR2 SYGVNS. Trimming removed 3 bases at V and 6 bases at J, with 14 bases between. This CDR3 has 15 amino acids. This CDR3 is CASSEVGGRAGELFF. In DNA, the CDR3 is TGTGCCAGCAGTGAGGTCGGGGGGCGCGCCGGGGAGCTGTTTTTT.

V gene TRBV10-3 combines with J gene TRBJ1-5; 7 bases line up with TRBD1. Per germline, CDR1 ENHRY and CDR2 SYGVKD. This CDR3 contains 15 residues. V dropped 6 bases and J dropped 0; count of bases not matched to a gene: 5. The CDR3 DNA reads TGTGCCATCAGGCAGGGGGAGTATAGCAATCAGCCCCAGCATTTT. This gives the protein CAIRQGEYSNQPQHF.

The rearrangement uses TRBV6-5 and TRBJ2-5, with a possible D match to TRBD2 (6 bases). Germline values: CDR1 MNHEY, CDR2 SVGAGI. Trimming pared 6 bases from V and 6 bases from J, leaving 14 bases between. The CDR3 consists of 13 residues. The CDR3 spells CASSPLGGKTQYF. CDR3 nucleotides: TGTGCCAGCAGCCCACTCGGGGGAAAGACCCAGTACTTC.

V and J are TRBV5-4 and TRBJ2-5; 7 bases agree with TRBD2. CDR1 and CDR2 from the germline V gene are SGHNT and YYREEE (reference sequence). This CDR3 spans 15 amino acids. Losses at the gene ends were 0 bases for V and 2 bases for J; bases not matched to a gene: 4. This CDR3 reads CASSLGGSRQETQYF. Written as DNA, the CDR3 is TGTGCCAGCAGCTTGGGCGGGAGCCGTCAAGAGACCCAGTACTTC.

This chain connects TRBV24-1 to TRBJ2-2, with 9 bases fitting TRBD1. Germline V lookup: CDR1 KGHDR, CDR2 SFDVKD. The CDR3 contains 14 residues. V lost 9 bases to trimming and J lost 5 bases; unmatched junction nucleotides: 6. The CDR3 loop is CATGGTGRTGELFF. For the CDR3, the DNA is TGTGCCACCGGGGGGACAGGGCGGACCGGGGAGCTGTTTTTT.

CDR3 coding DNA: TGTGCCAGCAGCTACGCTAATCCGCAGGCCAATCAGCCCCAGCATTTT. Translated, it gives CASSYANPQANQPQHF. This rearrangement joins TRBV7-2 to TRBJ1-5; unclear D gene. The CDR3 is 16 amino acids. V was trimmed by 4 bases and J by 3 bases, leaving 16 bases between them. Germline V CDR1 and CDR2: SGHTA, FQGNSA. The variable domain in full, with the rest retrieved from reference TRBV7-2 and TRBJ1-5, is GAGVSQSPSNKVTEKGKDVELRCDPISGHTALYWYRQSLGQGLEFLIYFQGNSAPDKSGLPSDRFSAERTGGSVSTLTIQRTQQEDSAVYLCASSYANPQANQPQHFGDGTRLSIL.

J is TRBJ2-7 and V is TRBV5-8; TRBD2 matches 7 bases. The trim removed 3 bases at V and 0 bases at J, leaving 6 bases unmatched. The length of the CDR3 is 15 residues. From germline, CDR1 is SGHTS and CDR2 YDEGEE. CDR3 in amino acids: CASSWEGPSSYEQYF. The CDR3 nucleotides read TGTGCCAGCAGCTGGGAGGGGCCGAGCTCCTACGAGCAGTACTTC. The full variable domain, in which reference TRBV5-8 and TRBJ2-7 provide the parts outside the CDR3, is EAGVTQSPTHLIKTRGQQATLRCSPISGHTSVYWYQQALGLGLQFLLWYDEGEERNRGNFPPRFSGRQFPNYSSELNVNALELEDSALYLCASSWEGPSSYEQYFGPGTRLTVT.

This chain uses TRBV2 with TRBJ2-1, with 9 positions matching TRBD2. CDR1 and CDR2 (germline): SNHLY, FYNNEI. The CDR3 is 14 residues long. Trimming cost V 6 bases and J 4 bases; bases outside gene matches: 4. As DNA, the CDR3 is TGTGCCAGCAGCCGGACTAGCGCTTACAATGAGCAGTTCTTC. Amino acid sequence: CASSRTSAYNEQFF.

The V gene is TRBV13, the J gene TRBJ2-1, with TRBD2 matching 8 bases. The ends lost 6 bases at V and 1 base at J; junction bases unmatched: 8. There are 16 residues in the CDR3. Germline V gene lookup returns CDR1 PRHDT and CDR2 FYEKMQ (reference sequence). CDR3 sequence: CASRVHGGASYNEQFF. CDR3 in DNA: TGTGCCAGCAGGGTGCACGGGGGGGCTTCCTACAATGAGCAGTTCTTC.